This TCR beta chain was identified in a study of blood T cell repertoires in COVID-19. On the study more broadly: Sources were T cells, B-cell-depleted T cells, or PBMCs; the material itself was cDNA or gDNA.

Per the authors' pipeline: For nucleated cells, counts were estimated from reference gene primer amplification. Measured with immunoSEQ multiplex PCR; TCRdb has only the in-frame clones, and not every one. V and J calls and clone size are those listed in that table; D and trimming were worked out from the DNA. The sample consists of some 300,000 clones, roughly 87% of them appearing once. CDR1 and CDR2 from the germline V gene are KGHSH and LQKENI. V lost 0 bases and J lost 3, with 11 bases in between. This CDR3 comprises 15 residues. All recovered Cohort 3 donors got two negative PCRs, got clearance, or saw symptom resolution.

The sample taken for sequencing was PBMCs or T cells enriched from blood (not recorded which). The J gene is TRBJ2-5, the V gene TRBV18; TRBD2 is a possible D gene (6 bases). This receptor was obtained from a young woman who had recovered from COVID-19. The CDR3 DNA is TGTGCCAGCTCACCACCTTCGTGGGAGGAAGAGACCCAGTACTTC. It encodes CASSPPSWEEETQYF.